A selection of T cell receptor beta chains follows, all from one sample in a study of blood T cell repertoires in COVID-19. The assay was immunoSEQ multiplex PCR, and TCRdb's table has in-frame clones only and misses some. The data show around 230,000 clones, roughly 91% seen once. The sample taken for sequencing was PBMCs or T cells enriched from blood (not recorded which). The receptors come from a woman aged 25 to 45 with acute COVID-19. The CDR3 runs from the conserved cysteine through the conserved F or W. A clone size is listed for some rows: how often the clone was seen (once, few, many), or a class if it is expanded.

TRBV6-5	TRBJ1-5	NA	CASSPLTTGTQPQHF
TRBV5-8	TRBJ1-2	NA	CASSRDSSPNGYTF
TRBV29-1	TRBJ1-1	NA	CSGGQGWNTEAFF
TRBV7-2	TRBJ1-1	NA	CASSLTGPNTEAFF
TRBV5-1	TRBJ1-3	NA	CASSLGQSSGNTIYF
TRBV7-6	TRBJ2-2	NA	CASSLVVAGGPGELFF
TRBV28	TRBJ2-7	NA	CASRSPAQLEQYF
TRBV5-4	TRBJ2-7	NA	CASSAGPPGEQYF
TRBV4-3	TRBJ2-3	NA	CASSQEPGDTDTQYF
TRBV7-3	TRBJ1-6	NA	CASSLDSSYNSPLHF
TRBV27	TRBJ2-2	NA	CASSSPPRLETGELFF
TRBV6-4	TRBJ2-1	NA	CASSEIAGGYNEQFF
TRBV11-2	TRBJ1-3	few	CASSSDGQTFSGNTIYF
TRBV6-5	TRBJ2-7	NA	CASSYSLDSGYEQYF
TRBV27	TRBJ2-7	once	CASSPRTVPYEQYF
TRBV5-4	TRBJ1-1	NA	CASSLSGFGTEAFF
TRBV5-6	TRBJ2-1	NA	CASSYGGVANNEQFF
TRBV2	TRBJ2-3	NA	CASSDMTRGTTDTQYF
TRBV10-3	TRBJ2-7	NA	CATASGQGVVYEQYF
TRBV5-4	TRBJ2-7	NA	CASSSQRGNLNEQYF
TRBV3-1/TRBV3-2	TRBJ1-5	NA	CASSPTGGSNQPQHF
TRBV12-3/TRBV12-4	TRBJ2-1	NA	CASSVPPGDEQFF
TRBV7-6	TRBJ1-2	NA	CASSLETGLSYGYTF
TRBV2	TRBJ2-5	NA	CASSRGRGGVLVETQYF
TRBV6-2/TRBV6-3	TRBJ1-5	NA	CASSYRDRGLQPQHF
TRBV6-5	TRBJ1-4	NA	CASTPGQERVKLFF
TRBV10-1	TRBJ1-1	NA	CASSGTGGMNTEAFF
TRBV19	TRBJ2-3	many	CASNHGTDTQYF
TRBV5-6	TRBJ1-1	NA	CASSSVVNRANTEAFF
TRBV6-6	TRBJ2-2	NA	CASGQGTGELFF
TRBV20-1	TRBJ2-6	NA	CSASPTGASGANVLTF
TRBV7-6	TRBJ1-4	NA	CASSLEGGTNEKLFF
TRBV29-1	TRBJ2-7	NA	CSVEYAGGDEQYF
TRBV19	TRBJ2-7	NA	CASSMTSGFSSEQYF
TRBV10-3	TRBJ1-1	NA	CAISARTGTEAFF
TRBV18	TRBJ1-1	NA	CASSPRGQADTEAFF
TRBV30	TRBJ2-1	NA	CAWSVVGDEQFF
TRBV10-1	TRBJ1-1	NA	CASSETGVGTEAFF
TRBV28	TRBJ1-5	NA	CASSIRLRGNQPQHF
TRBV5-1	TRBJ2-7	NA	CASSYRDRGYEQYF
TRBV5-1	TRBJ2-5	NA	CASSLSSGGAETQYF
TRBV27	TRBJ1-1	NA	CATMLFRGDTEAFF
TRBV19	TRBJ1-5	NA	CASSISTGGSNQPQHF
TRBV5-6	TRBJ1-5	NA	CASSSGQRNQPQHF
TRBV7-9	TRBJ1-6	NA	CASSSSRQRTYNSPLHF
TRBV11-2	TRBJ2-1	few	CASSLDWGLAGDNEQFF
TRBV19	TRBJ1-4	NA	CASSIIGGREKLFF
TRBV7-2	TRBJ1-5	many	CASRIAGGEQPQHF
TRBV4-3	TRBJ2-7	NA	CASSPQTGANEQYF
TRBV7-3	TRBJ2-3	NA	CASSIGTPATDTQYF
TRBV7-8	TRBJ1-6	NA	CASSLTRTPRSSYNSPLHF